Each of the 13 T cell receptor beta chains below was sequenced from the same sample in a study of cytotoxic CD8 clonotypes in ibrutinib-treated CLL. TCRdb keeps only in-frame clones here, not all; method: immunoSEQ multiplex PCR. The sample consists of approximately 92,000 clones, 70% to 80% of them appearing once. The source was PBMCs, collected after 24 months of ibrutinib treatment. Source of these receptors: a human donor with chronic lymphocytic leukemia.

CDR3 protein: CASSPTGVAAYNEQFF. The CDR3 DNA reads TGTGCCAGCAGCCCCACAGGGGTAGCGGCCTACAATGAGCAGTTCTTC. The chain combines TRBV28 with TRBJ2-1; TRBD1 might be the D (7 bases). The CDR3 consists of 16 residues. Germline V gene lookup returns CDR1 MDHEN and CDR2 SYDVKM. The V and J ends lost 6 bases and 2 bases respectively, with 17 bases between them.

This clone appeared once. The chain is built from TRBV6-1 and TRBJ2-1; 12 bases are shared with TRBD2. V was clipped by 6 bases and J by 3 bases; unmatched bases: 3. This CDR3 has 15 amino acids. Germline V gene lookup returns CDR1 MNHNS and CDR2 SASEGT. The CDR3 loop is CASSPLAGGYNEQFF. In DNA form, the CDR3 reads TGTGCCAGCAGCCCACTAGCGGGAGGCTACAATGAGCAGTTCTTC.

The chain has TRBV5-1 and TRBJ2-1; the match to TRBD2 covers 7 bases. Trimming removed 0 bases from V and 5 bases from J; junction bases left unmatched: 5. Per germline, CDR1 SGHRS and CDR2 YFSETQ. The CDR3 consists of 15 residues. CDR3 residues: CASSLGTSNHNEQFF. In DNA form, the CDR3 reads TGCGCCAGCAGCTTGGGGACTAGTAACCACAATGAGCAGTTCTTC.

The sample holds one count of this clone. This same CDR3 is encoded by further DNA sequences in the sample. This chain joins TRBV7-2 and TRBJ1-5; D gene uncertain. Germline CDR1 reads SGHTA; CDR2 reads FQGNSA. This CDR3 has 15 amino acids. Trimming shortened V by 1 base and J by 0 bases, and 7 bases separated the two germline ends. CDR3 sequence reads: CASSLVTDSNQPQHF. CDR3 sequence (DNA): TGTGCCAGCAGCTTAGTAACAGATAGCAATCAGCCCCAGCATTTT.

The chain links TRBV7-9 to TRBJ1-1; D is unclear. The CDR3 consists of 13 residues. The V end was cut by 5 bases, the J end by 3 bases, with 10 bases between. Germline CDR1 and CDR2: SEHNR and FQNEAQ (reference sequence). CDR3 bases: TGTGCCAGCAGCCCTGGCCGAGACACTGAAGCTTTCTTT. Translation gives CASSPGRDTEAFF.

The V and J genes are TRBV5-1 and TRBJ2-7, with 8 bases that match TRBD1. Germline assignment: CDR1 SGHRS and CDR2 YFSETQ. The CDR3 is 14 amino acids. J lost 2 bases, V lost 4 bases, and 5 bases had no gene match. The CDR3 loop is CASSVGQGTYEQYF. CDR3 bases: TGCGCCAGCAGCGTCGGACAGGGAACCTACGAGCAGTACTTC. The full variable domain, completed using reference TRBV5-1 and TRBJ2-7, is KAGVTQTPRYLIKTRGQQVTLSCSPISGHRSVSWYQQTPGQGLQFLFEYFSETQRNKGNFPGRFSGRQFSNSRSEMNVSTLELGDSALYLCASSVGQGTYEQYFGPGTRLTVT.

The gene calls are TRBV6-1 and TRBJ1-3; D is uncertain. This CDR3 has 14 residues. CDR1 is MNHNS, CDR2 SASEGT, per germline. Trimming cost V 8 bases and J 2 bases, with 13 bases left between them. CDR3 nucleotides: TGTGCCAGCGGAGGGCCTATTCCTGGAAACACCATATATTTT. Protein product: CASGGPIPGNTIYF.

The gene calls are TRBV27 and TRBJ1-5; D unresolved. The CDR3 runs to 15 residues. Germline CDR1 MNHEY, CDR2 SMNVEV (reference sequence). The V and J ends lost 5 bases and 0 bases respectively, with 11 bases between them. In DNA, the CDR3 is TGTGCCAGCAGTCTCCGTGCAGATAGCAATCAGCCCCAGCATTTT. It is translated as CASSLRADSNQPQHF.

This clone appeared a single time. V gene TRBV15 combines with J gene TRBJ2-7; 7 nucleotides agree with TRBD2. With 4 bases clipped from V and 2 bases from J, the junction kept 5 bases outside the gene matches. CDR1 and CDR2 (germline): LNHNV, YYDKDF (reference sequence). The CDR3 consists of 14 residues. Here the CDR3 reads CATSKGLVPYEQYF. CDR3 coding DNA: TGTGCCACCAGCAAAGGACTAGTCCCCTACGAGCAGTACTTC.

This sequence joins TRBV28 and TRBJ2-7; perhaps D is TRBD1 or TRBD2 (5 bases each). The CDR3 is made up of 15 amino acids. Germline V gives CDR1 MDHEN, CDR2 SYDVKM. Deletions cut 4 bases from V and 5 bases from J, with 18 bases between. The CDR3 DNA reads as TGTGCCAGCAGTTCTCCGGGACGGCCATCCCACGAGCAGTACTTC. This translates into CASSSPGRPSHEQYF.

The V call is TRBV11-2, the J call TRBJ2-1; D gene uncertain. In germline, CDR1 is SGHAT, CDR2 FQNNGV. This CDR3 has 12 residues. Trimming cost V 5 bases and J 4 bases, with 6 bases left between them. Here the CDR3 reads CASSAPYNEQFF. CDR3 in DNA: TGTGCCAGCAGCGCCCCATACAATGAGCAGTTCTTC.

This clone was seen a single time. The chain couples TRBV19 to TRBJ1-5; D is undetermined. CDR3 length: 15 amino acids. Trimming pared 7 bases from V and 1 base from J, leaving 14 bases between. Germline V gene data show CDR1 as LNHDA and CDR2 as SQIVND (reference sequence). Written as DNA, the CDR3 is TGTGCCAGTAAGGTAAAGGAATTAAGCAATCAGCCCCAGCATTTT. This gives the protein CASKVKELSNQPQHF.

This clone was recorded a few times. CDR3 in amino acids: CASSQYGTGRIGNTIYF. The CDR3 DNA sequence: TGCGCCAGCAGCCAATACGGGACAGGTAGAATTGGAAACACCATATATTTT. The V and J genes are TRBV4-3 and TRBJ1-3; 8 bases fit TRBD1. The CDR3 consists of 17 residues. Trimming at V came to 2 bases and at J to 3 bases, leaving 9 bases not matched to a gene. The germline gives CDR1 LGHNA, CDR2 YSLEER.